Presented here are 30 T cell receptor beta chains from one specimen sequenced in a study of identical twins. Each CDR3 protein gets one entry after TCRdb re-called the 5' RACE reads with MiXCR. The sample has approximately 600,000 distinct CDR3 sequences, nearly 10% seen once. Separately, the same data were catalogued under a study of yellow fever vaccine responses in identical twins.

The sequencing sample was made of PBMCs. These receptors came from a woman younger than 30 in good health.

At least ten counts were recorded for this clonotype. The chain has TRBV9 and TRBJ2-7; the D is unclear. Germline V lookup: CDR1 SGDLS, CDR2 YYNGEE. CDR3 length: 16 residues. V dropped 3 bases and J dropped 2 bases, with 18 bases sitting between them. The CDR3 loop is CASSATGRGGTYEQYF. CDR3 sequence (DNA): TGTGCCAGCAGCGCCACCGGTCGCGGCGGAACCTACGAGCAGTACTTC.

This clonotype appeared a single time. A read error may be the cause here, since a much bigger clone is one base away. Given the absence of the conserved phenylalanine or tryptophan at the CDR3 end, a read error is likely. This sequence joins TRBV10-3 and TRBJ1-1, with a possible D match to TRBD1 (6 bases). Germline V gives CDR1 ENHRY, CDR2 SYGVKD. The CDR3 is 14 residues long. The V and J ends lost 7 bases and 1 base respectively, with 13 bases between them. The CDR3 spells CAIKMWTENTEAFS. CDR3 bases: TGTGCCATCAAAATGTGGACAGAGAACACTGAAGCTTTCTCT.

The V call is TRBV5-6, the J call TRBJ2-7; D possibly corresponds to TRBD2 (5 bases). CDR1 and CDR2 (germline): SGHDT, YYEEEE. The CDR3 sequence is 14 residues long. The V end lost 0 bases, the J end lost 2 bases, and 9 bases lay between the germline ends. Here the CDR3 DNA reads TGTGCCAGCAGCTTGGTTCTAGCAACCTACGAGCAGTACTTC. This encodes CASSLVLATYEQYF.

The chain couples TRBV9 to TRBJ2-3; tentative D call: TRBD2 (5 bases). This CDR3 has 14 residues. CDR1 and CDR2 (germline): SGDLS, YYNGEE. Trimming pared 4 bases from V and 6 bases from J, leaving 15 bases between. The CDR3 nucleotides are TGTGCCAGCAGCCCACTCCCACGGGGTGATACGCAGTATTTT. It translates to CASSPLPRGDTQYF.

This clonotype was picked up many times. The chain combines TRBV6-1 with TRBJ2-1; 11 bases fit TRBD2. Germline-derived CDR1 and CDR2 are MNHNS and SASEGT. This CDR3 is 14 amino acids long. Trimming removed 6 bases from V and 4 bases from J; junction bases left unmatched: 2. CDR3 DNA sequence: TGTGCCAGCAGCGGGACTAGCGGATACAATGAGCAGTTCTTC. It is translated as CASSGTSGYNEQFF.

V gene TRBV7-3 combines with J gene TRBJ2-2; D perhaps matches TRBD1 (5 bases). The germline V and J ends were trimmed by 5 bases and 6 bases, with 10 bases remaining between them. This CDR3 is built from 13 residues. Germline CDR1 and CDR2: SGHTA and FQGTGA. The CDR3 nucleotides read TGTGCCAGCAGCCCGCAGGGTTCCGGGGAGCTGTTTTTT. The encoded protein is CASSPQGSGELFF. Together with reference TRBV7-3 and TRBJ2-2, the CDR3 gives the full variable domain: GAGVSQTPSNKVTEKGKYVELRCDPISGHTALYWYRQSLGQGPEFLIYFQGTGAADDSGLPNDRFFAVRPEGSVSTLKIQRTERGDSAVYLCASSPQGSGELFFGEGSRLTVL.

In its sample, this clonotype was seen many times. The rearrangement links TRBV29-1 to TRBJ1-1; no clear D. This CDR3 has 12 residues. V was cut by 5 bases and J by 6 bases, with 13 bases left in between. Germline V lookup: CDR1 SQVTM, CDR2 ANQGSEA. The CDR3 protein is CSVIGVPPEAFF. DNA of the CDR3: TGCAGCGTTATAGGCGTTCCTCCTGAAGCTTTCTTT.

CDR3 sequence (DNA): TGCAGTGCTAGAGATGGGCAGGGTCGCTCCTACGAGCAGTACTTC. Amino acids: CSARDGQGRSYEQYF. This rearrangement joins TRBV20-1 to TRBJ2-7; D may be TRBD1 (5 bases). Germline V CDR1 and CDR2: DFQATT, SNEGSKA (reference sequence). The V and J ends lost 0 bases and 0 bases respectively, with 12 bases between them. The CDR3 runs 15 residues.

This chain joins TRBV28 and TRBJ2-3, with no clear D. Germline V lookup: CDR1 MDHEN, CDR2 SYDVKM. Trimming took off 5 bases at V and 8 bases at J, with 17 bases between the two ends. The CDR3 has 14 amino acids. Here the CDR3 DNA reads TGTGCCAGCAGTCCAACGAGGTCTCAGGCTACGCAGTATTTT. Its translation is CASSPTRSQATQYF.

CDR3 in amino acids: CASSGQGARGYTF. The CDR3 DNA reads TGTGCCAGCAGTGGACAGGGGGCGCGAGGCTACACCTTC. The V gene is TRBV12-3 or TRBV12-4, the J gene TRBJ1-2; 11 nucleotides match TRBD1. The CDR3 covers 13 residues. With V trimmed by 5 bases and J by 8 bases, 4 bases remained unmatched.

CDR3 nucleotides: TGTGCCAGCAGCTTTCGGTCCCGGGGTGAAGAGACCCAGTACTTC. Protein product: CASSFRSRGEETQYF. J is TRBJ2-5 and V is TRBV5-5, with a tentative D call TRBD2 (5 bases). V lost 2 bases, J lost 3 bases, and 14 bases lay in between. Germline CDR1 reads SGHKS; CDR2 reads YYEKEE (reference sequence). The CDR3 has 15 residues. Combining the CDR3 with reference TRBV5-5 and TRBJ2-5 gives the whole variable domain DAGVTQSPTHLIKTRGQQVTLRCSPISGHKSVSWYQQVLGQGPQFIFQYYEKEERGRGNFPDRFSARQFPNYSSELNVNALLLGDSALYLCASSFRSRGEETQYFGPGTRLLVL.

The rearrangement uses TRBV7-2 and TRBJ2-1, with unresolved D. V was shortened by 5 bases and J by 5 bases, with 10 bases between the two germline ends. This CDR3 spans 13 amino acids. CDR1 is SGHTA, CDR2 FQGNSA, per germline. The CDR3 here is CASSLSPHNEQFF. The CDR3, as DNA: TGTGCCAGCAGCCTTTCCCCTCACAATGAGCAGTTCTTC.

The rearrangement joins TRBV12-5 to TRBJ2-3, with a possible D match to TRBD2 (6 bases). Trimming left V 4 bases short and J 7 bases short, with 9 bases between. This CDR3 has 12 amino acids. The V gene's germline CDR1 is LGHNT and CDR2 FRNRAP. The CDR3 here is CASGSEGNTQYF. For the CDR3, the DNA is TGTGCTAGTGGTTCGGAGGGAAATACGCAGTATTTT. Full variable domain (remainder filled in from reference TRBV12-5 and TRBJ2-3): DARVTQTPRHKVTEMGQEVTMRCQPILGHNTVFWYRQTMMQGLELLAYFRNRAPLDDSGMPKDRFSAEMPDATLATLKIQPSEPRDSAVYFCASGSEGNTQYFGPGTRLTVL.

This clonotype was seen many times. The rearrangement joins TRBV29-1 to TRBJ1-1; 8 bases map to TRBD1. After removal of 7 bases from V and 0 bases from J, the junction contained 13 bases not matched to a gene. CDR1 SQVTM and CDR2 ANQGSEA come from the germline V gene. The CDR3 runs 16 residues. The CDR3: CSADGQGKTMNTEAFF. The CDR3 DNA reads TGCAGCGCCGATGGACAGGGTAAAACAATGAACACTGAAGCTTTCTTT.

CDR3 loop: CASSIDWVPNQPQHF. CDR3 in DNA: TGTGCCAGTAGTATAGATTGGGTTCCCAATCAGCCCCAGCATTTT. V gene TRBV19 combines with J gene TRBJ1-5, with D unresolved. The CDR3 has 15 residues. Germline lookup yields CDR1 LNHDA and CDR2 SQIVND (reference sequence). Trimming took off 0 bases at V and 3 bases at J, with 9 bases between the two ends.

V and J are TRBV28 and TRBJ2-1; TRBD2 is a possible D gene (6 bases). Trimming shortened V by 7 bases and J by 2 bases, and 12 bases separated the two germline ends. From germline, CDR1 is MDHEN and CDR2 SYDVKM. There are 14 residues in the CDR3. The CDR3 coding sequence is TGTGCCAGCACCAAGGGACTTGCCTACAATGAGCAGTTCTTC. The encoded protein is CASTKGLAYNEQFF. Supplemented by reference TRBV28 and TRBJ2-1, the full variable domain reads DVKVTQSSRYLVKRTGEKVFLECVQDMDHENMFWYRQDPGLGLRLIYFSYDVKMKEKGDIPEGYSVSREKKERFSLILESASTNQTSMYLCASTKGLAYNEQFFGPGTRLTVL.

CDR3 residues: CASSYSGQGSTDTQYF. CDR3 sequence (DNA): TGTGCCAGCAGTTACTCTGGACAGGGGAGCACAGATACGCAGTATTTT. The rearrangement links TRBV6-5 to TRBJ2-3; 9 bases fit TRBD1. The CDR3 is 16 residues long. Germline V gene data show CDR1 as MNHEY and CDR2 as SVGAGI. Trimming at V came to 0 bases and at J to 0 bases, leaving 1 base not matched to a gene.

The chain recombines TRBV5-5 with TRBJ2-1; D ambiguous. Trimming removed 2 bases at V and 5 bases at J, with 5 bases between. Germline-derived CDR1 and CDR2 are SGHKS and YYEKEE (reference sequence). The CDR3 runs 12 residues. The CDR3 region has the DNA TGTGCCAGCAGCTTTATGGACAATGAGCAGTTCTTC. Protein product: CASSFMDNEQFF.

This clonotype appeared many times. This chain joins TRBV6-4 and TRBJ2-3, with 15 bases aligning to TRBD2. The CDR3 loop spans 16 amino acids. Germline assignment: CDR1 MRHNA and CDR2 SNTAGT. Losses at the gene ends were 4 bases for V and 2 bases for J; bases not matched to a gene: 1. The CDR3 loop is CASSGTSGGATDTQYF. The CDR3 DNA sequence: TGTGCCAGCAGTGGGACTAGCGGGGGGGCCACAGATACGCAGTATTTT.

This clonotype appeared many times. V gene TRBV6-1 combines with J gene TRBJ2-5; TRBD1 agrees at 7 bases. This CDR3 has 13 residues. The germline V gene has CDR1 MNHNS and CDR2 SASEGT. The V segment lost 9 bases and the J segment 3 bases; nucleotides outside the gene matches: 7. The CDR3 reads CARPYRGKETQYF. Written as DNA, the CDR3 is TGTGCCAGGCCGTACAGGGGAAAAGAGACCCAGTACTTC.

The chain carries TRBV9 and TRBJ2-2, with D unclear. The CDR3 is 15 amino acids. Deletions cut 0 bases from V and 3 bases from J, with 9 bases between. The germline V gene has CDR1 SGDLS and CDR2 YYNGEE. CDR3 sequence: CASSVARQDTGELFF. In DNA, the CDR3 is TGTGCCAGCAGCGTAGCTAGGCAGGACACCGGGGAGCTGTTTTTT.

The genes are TRBV11-2 and TRBJ2-1; 8 positions match TRBD2. The CDR3 is made up of 19 amino acids. CDR1 and CDR2 (germline): SGHAT, FQNNGV. Germline trimming cut 5 bases from V and 0 bases from J; bases unmatched to any gene: 15. CDR3: CASSGELSSGGPSYNEQFF. In DNA form, the CDR3 reads TGTGCCAGCAGCGGTGAGCTTTCGAGCGGGGGCCCCTCCTACAATGAGCAGTTCTTC.

The J gene is TRBJ2-3, the V gene TRBV7-2; TRBD2 is a possible D gene (7 bases). The V end lost 1 base, the J end lost 1 base, and 15 bases lay between the germline ends. Per germline, CDR1 SGHTA and CDR2 FQGNSA. CDR3 length: 17 amino acids. The CDR3 nucleotides read TGTGCCAGCAGCTTAGGGGGGGGGCCAGGGGGCACAGATACGCAGTATTTT. Translated, it gives CASSLGGGPGGTDTQYF. The complete variable domain, with remaining parts taken from reference TRBV7-2 and TRBJ2-3, reads GAGVSQSPSNKVTEKGKDVELRCDPISGHTALYWYRQSLGQGLEFLIYFQGNSAPDKSGLPSDRFSAERTGGSVSTLTIQRTQQEDSAVYLCASSLGGGPGGTDTQYFGPGTRLTVL.

This clonotype was recorded many times. V and J are TRBV20-1 and TRBJ2-3; 9 bases agree with TRBD2. Germline CDR1 DFQATT, CDR2 SNEGSKA (reference sequence). The ends lost 8 bases at V and 1 base at J; junction bases unmatched: 7. This CDR3 comprises 14 residues. CDR3 residues: CSPSGGTGTDTQYF. The DNA of the CDR3 is TGCAGTCCGAGCGGGGGGACCGGCACAGATACGCAGTATTTT.

The CDR3 DNA is TGTGCCAGCAGCCCTCTCCCTTTGGGATGGGCGTCCTACGAGCAGTACTTC. As protein: CASSPLPLGWASYEQYF. The chain links TRBV3-1 to TRBJ2-7; D remains unclear. Germline values: CDR1 LGHDT, CDR2 YNNKEL (reference sequence). The CDR3 covers 17 residues. V was trimmed by 4 bases and J by 1 base, leaving 20 bases between them.

In this sample, this clonotype turned up a few times. The V call is TRBV5-1, the J call TRBJ2-5; 9 bases map to TRBD2. V was pared by 3 bases and J by 2 bases, with 8 bases of the junction left unmatched. Germline V gene data show CDR1 as SGHRS and CDR2 as YFSETQ. This CDR3 spans 16 amino acids. In nucleotides, the CDR3 is TGCGCCAGCAGCTCACCGGGACTAGCCCATCAAGAGACCCAGTACTTC. This encodes CASSSPGLAHQETQYF.

CDR3 sequence: CASSMSGGTSGAYEQYF. In DNA form, the CDR3 reads TGTGCCAGTAGTATGTCGGGGGGGACTAGCGGAGCCTACGAGCAGTACTTC. The chain has TRBV19 and TRBJ2-7; 11 bases are shared with TRBD2. The trim removed 3 bases at V and 2 bases at J, leaving 9 bases unmatched. The CDR3 sequence is 17 residues long. Per the germline V gene, CDR1 is LNHDA and CDR2 is SQIVND (reference sequence). The full variable domain, completed using reference TRBV19 and TRBJ2-7, is DGGITQSPKYLFRKEGQNVTLSCEQNLNHDAMYWYRQDPGQGLRLIYYSQIVNDFQKGDIAEGYSVSREKKESFPLTVTSAQKNPTAFYLCASSMSGGTSGAYEQYFGPGTRLTVT.

This clonotype was observed a handful of times. This chain links TRBV10-3 with TRBJ2-1, with TRBD1 identical over 7 bases. V was pared by 6 bases and J by 2 bases, with 1 base of the junction left unmatched. CDR3 length: 13 residues. Germline V lookup: CDR1 ENHRY, CDR2 SYGVKD. Here the CDR3 reads CAIRTGPYNEQFF. DNA of the CDR3: TGTGCCATCAGGACAGGGCCCTACAATGAGCAGTTCTTC.

CDR3 nucleotide sequence: TGTGCCAGCAGTGCTTCCAGGGTTACGCACGAGCAGTACTTC. It specifies CASSASRVTHEQYF. The chain joins TRBV27 to TRBJ2-7; tentatively, D is TRBD1 (5 bases). The CDR3 loop spans 14 amino acids. Germline V gives CDR1 MNHEY, CDR2 SMNVEV (reference sequence). The V end lost 5 bases, the J end lost 5 bases, and 16 bases lay between the germline ends.

The sample holds a few counts of this clonotype. The chain carries TRBV4-1 and TRBJ2-5, with 9 nucleotides matching TRBD2. CDR1 and CDR2 from the germline V gene are MGHRA and YSYEKL. With V trimmed by 1 base and J by 2 bases, 2 bases remained unmatched. This CDR3 comprises 15 residues. CDR3 in amino acids: CASSQVAGVQETQYF. CDR3 DNA: TGCGCCAGCAGCCAAGTAGCGGGGGTTCAAGAGACCCAGTACTTC.